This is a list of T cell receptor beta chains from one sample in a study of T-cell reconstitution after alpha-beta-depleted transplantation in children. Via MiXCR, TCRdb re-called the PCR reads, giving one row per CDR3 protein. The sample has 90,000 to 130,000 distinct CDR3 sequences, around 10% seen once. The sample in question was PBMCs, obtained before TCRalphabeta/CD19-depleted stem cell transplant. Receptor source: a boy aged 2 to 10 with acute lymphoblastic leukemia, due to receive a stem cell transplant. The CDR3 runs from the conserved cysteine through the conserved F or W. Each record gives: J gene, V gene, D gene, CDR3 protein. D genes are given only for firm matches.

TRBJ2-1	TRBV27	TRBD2	CASSLSGKSYNEQFF
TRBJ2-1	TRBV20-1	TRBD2	CSARDWTSGRAGEQFF
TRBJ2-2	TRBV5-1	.	CASSTSGSRELFF
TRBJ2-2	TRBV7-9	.	CASSSIKGGFAGELFF
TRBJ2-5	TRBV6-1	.	CASSGQFLETQYF
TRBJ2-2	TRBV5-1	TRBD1	CASSSGTALTGELFF
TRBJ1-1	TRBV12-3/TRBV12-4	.	CASSQGWYTEAFF
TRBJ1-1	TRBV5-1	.	CASSLSLTYTEAFF
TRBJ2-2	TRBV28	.	CASSNQRGELFF
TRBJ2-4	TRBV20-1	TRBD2	CSARVGGDKNIQYF
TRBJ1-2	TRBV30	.	CAWIAGPGYGYTF
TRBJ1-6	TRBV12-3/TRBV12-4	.	CATSRQRGGNSPLHF
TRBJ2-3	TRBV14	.	CASSQFSGSTDTQYF
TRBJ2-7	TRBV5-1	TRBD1	CASSFKTGNVYEQYF
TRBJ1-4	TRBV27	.	CASSSVLGDGEKLFF